The 20 T cell receptor beta chains in this list originate from one sample, sequenced in a study of siplizumab effects on memory and regulatory T cells. Using immunoSEQ multiplex PCR, the repertoire was profiled, and TCRdb retains in-frame clones only, with some absent. The sample records about 120,000 clones, approximately 92% being singletons. What was sequenced was non-Treg CD4+ T cells sorted from blood. The receptor source for this set is a human donor in good health.

The chain links TRBV5-4 to TRBJ1-4; D possibly corresponds to TRBD1 (5 bases). Trimming pared 4 bases from V and 8 bases from J, leaving 15 bases between. Germline assignment: CDR1 SGHNT and CDR2 YYREEE (reference sequence). The CDR3 sequence is 14 residues long. The CDR3 region has the DNA TGTGCCAGCAGCCCAGAGGCGGGGCGGGAAAAACTGTTTTTT. It yields the protein CASSPEAGREKLFF.

The J gene is TRBJ2-5, the V gene TRBV30, with 9 bases fitting TRBD2. The V gene's germline CDR1 is GTSNPN and CDR2 SVGIG (reference sequence). This CDR3 spans 14 amino acids. V trimming: 2 bases; J trimming: 9 bases; junction bases outside the gene matches: 10. The CDR3 nucleotides read TGTGCCTGGAGTCAGGCTCAGCTAGCGGGGTCCCAGTACTTC. This encodes CAWSQAQLAGSQYF.

The V and J genes are TRBV28 and TRBJ2-1; TRBD1 matches 7 bases. J gave up 3 bases and V 7 bases, and 3 bases lay outside the gene matches. In germline, CDR1 is MDHEN, CDR2 SYDVKM. The CDR3 consists of 13 residues. The CDR3 is CASITGVYNEQFF. The CDR3 DNA follows: TGTGCCAGCATAACAGGGGTCTACAATGAGCAGTTCTTC. The full variable domain, with the rest looked up from reference TRBV28 and TRBJ2-1, is DVKVTQSSRYLVKRTGEKVFLECVQDMDHENMFWYRQDPGLGLRLIYFSYDVKMKEKGDIPEGYSVSREKKERFSLILESASTNQTSMYLCASITGVYNEQFFGPGTRLTVL.

In the case of this clone: The junction and the germline gene differ at one end; a read error may be behind it. The CDR3 reads CASSDVSGTGPPYGF. The DNA of the CDR3 is TGTGCCAGCAGCGACGTGTCCGGGACAGGTCCACCCTATGGCTTC. This rearrangement joins TRBV7-2 to TRBJ2-7, with 8 bases that match TRBD1. Germline CDR1 SGHTA, CDR2 FQGNSA. CDR3 length equals 15 residues.

The rearrangement uses TRBV7-7 and TRBJ2-5, with a weak D call TRBD1 (6 bases). CDR3 size: 14 residues. Trimming took off 4 bases at V and 2 bases at J, with 11 bases between the two ends. CDR1 and CDR2 from the germline V gene are SSHAT and FNYEAQ (reference sequence). The CDR3 loop reads CASSYRGGQETQYF. The CDR3 nucleotides read TGTGCCAGCAGCTATAGAGGGGGACAAGAGACCCAGTACTTC.

V usage is TRBV5-1 and J usage is TRBJ2-1, with 14 nucleotides matching TRBD2. V dropped 3 bases and J dropped 0; count of bases not matched to a gene: 11. Germline values: CDR1 SGHRS, CDR2 YFSETQ. This CDR3 comprises 20 residues. The CDR3, as DNA: TGCGCCAGCAGCTCGTGGCCGGGACTAGCGGGGGATTCCTCCTACAATGAGCAGTTCTTC. This translates into CASSSWPGLAGDSSYNEQFF.

The chain recombines TRBV9 with TRBJ2-2; TRBD1 is a possible D gene (6 bases). CDR1 is SGDLS and CDR2 is YYNGEE in the germline V gene. Between the trimmed V and J ends, which lost 0 bases and 3 bases, there was a span of 6 bases. The CDR3 is 14 amino acids. The CDR3 bases are TGTGCCAGCAGCGTAGCAGGGGACACCGGGGAGCTGTTTTTT. Its translation is CASSVAGDTGELFF.

This chain links TRBV11-2 with TRBJ1-2; D remains unclear. Between the trimmed V and J ends, which lost 4 bases and 0 bases, there was a span of 9 bases. Germline V gene lookup returns CDR1 SGHAT and CDR2 FQNNGV. The CDR3 contains 14 residues. The CDR3, as DNA: TGTGCCAGCAGCTCAGGACCAGCTAACTATGGCTACACCTTC. It yields the protein CASSSGPANYGYTF.

The rearrangement joins TRBV5-6 to TRBJ1-5; 9 bases map to TRBD1. CDR1 SGHDT and CDR2 YYEEEE come from the germline V gene. The junction had 8 bases not matched to a gene; V was cut back by 4 bases and J by 3 bases. The CDR3 length is 16 residues. The CDR3 spells CASSLRDRALNQPQHF. The CDR3 nucleotides are TGTGCCAGCAGCCTAAGGGACAGGGCCCTCAATCAGCCCCAGCATTTT.

Only one count was recorded for this clone. This chain links TRBV28 with TRBJ2-7; D might be TRBD2 (5 bases). V was cut by 8 bases and J by 3 bases, with 11 bases left in between. This CDR3 has 12 residues. Per germline, CDR1 MDHEN and CDR2 SYDVKM. DNA for the CDR3: TGTGCCAGCGGACCCGGGGTCTACGAGCAGTACTTC. It encodes CASGPGVYEQYF.

The J gene is TRBJ2-7, the V gene TRBV5-4; 12 bases line up with TRBD2. V lost 0 bases and J lost 4; bases outside the gene matches: 2. The CDR3 has 15 amino acids. Looked up from germline, CDR1 is SGHNT and CDR2 is YYREEE (reference sequence). CDR3 residues: CASSLVTSGGYEQYF. The CDR3 DNA is TGTGCCAGCAGCTTGGTCACTAGCGGGGGGTACGAGCAGTACTTC.

The chain links TRBV29-1 to TRBJ2-2, with TRBD1 identical over 7 bases. J gave up 0 bases and V 6 bases, and 7 bases lay outside the gene matches. This CDR3 is built from 15 residues. The germline CDR1 and CDR2 sequences are SQVTM and ANQGSEA. As DNA, the CDR3 is TGCAGCGTCGCCAAGGGGGCATCGAACACCGGGGAGCTGTTTTTT. This sequence encodes CSVAKGASNTGELFF.

This clone was counted a single time. This chain links TRBV4-1 with TRBJ1-3, with D tentatively TRBD1 (5 bases). Germline lookup yields CDR1 MGHRA and CDR2 YSYEKL. V gave up 3 bases and J gave up 0 bases, with 6 bases separating them. The CDR3 consists of 14 residues. The CDR3 DNA follows: TGCGCCAGCAGCCACCAGGGCTCTGGAAACACCATATATTTT. Its translation is CASSHQGSGNTIYF.

J is TRBJ2-7 and V is TRBV4-2; no definite D call. Germline values: CDR1 LGHNA, CDR2 YNFKEQ. Trimming removed 2 bases from V and 2 bases from J, with 13 bases in between. The CDR3 runs to 15 residues. As DNA, the CDR3 is TGTGCCAGCAGCCAATCACCCCCGGGTACCTACGAGCAGTACTTC. Residues: CASSQSPPGTYEQYF.

The chain uses TRBV15 and TRBJ1-3; 8 nucleotides agree with TRBD1. The CDR3 has 15 amino acids. Unmatched junction bases numbered 3, after V lost 5 bases and J lost 0 bases. From germline, CDR1 is LNHNV and CDR2 YYDKDF (reference sequence). CDR3 in DNA: TGTGCCACCAGCGGACAGGGCCGCTCTGGAAACACCATATATTTT. As protein: CATSGQGRSGNTIYF. The full variable domain, with the rest looked up from reference TRBV15 and TRBJ1-3, is DAMVIQNPRYQVTQFGKPVTLSCSQTLNHNVMYWYQQKSSQAPKLLFHYYDKDFNNEADTPDNFQSRRPNTSFCFLDIRSPGLGDTAMYLCATSGQGRSGNTIYFGEGSWLTVV.

This chain links TRBV5-6 with TRBJ2-5; no clear D gene. This CDR3 is 16 amino acids long. Between the trimmed V and J ends, which lost 4 bases and 1 base, there was a span of 17 bases. The germline gives CDR1 SGHDT, CDR2 YYEEEE. The CDR3 spells CASSLDRHAIQETQYF. In nucleotides, the CDR3 is TGTGCCAGCAGCCTCGATCGACACGCCATCCAAGAGACCCAGTACTTC.

This clone was found once. The chain carries TRBV5-1 and TRBJ1-4; D gene uncertain. The CDR3 spans 14 residues. V was cut by 4 bases and J by 4 bases, with 11 bases left in between. Looked up from germline, CDR1 is SGHRS and CDR2 is YFSETQ. The CDR3 sequence: CASSAREFNEKLFF. The CDR3 coding sequence is TGCGCCAGCAGCGCGAGGGAGTTTAATGAAAAACTGTTTTTT.

J is TRBJ1-1 and V is TRBV27; D is possibly TRBD1 (5 bases). V lost 6 bases to trimming and J lost 7 bases, with 12 bases between them. This CDR3 contains 12 residues. The germline gives CDR1 MNHEY, CDR2 SMNVEV (reference sequence). The CDR3 sequence: CASRTTGVEAFF. The CDR3 nucleotides read TGTGCCAGCAGGACCACAGGAGTTGAAGCTTTCTTT.

V and J are TRBV29-1 and TRBJ1-1; D ambiguous. Germline V CDR1 and CDR2: SQVTM, ANQGSEA. V gave up 7 bases and J gave up 1 base, with 13 bases separating them. The CDR3 is 13 amino acids. The CDR3 bases are TGCAGCGGAAAATGGACGGCGAACACTGAAGCTTTCTTT. It encodes CSGKWTANTEAFF.

The chain links TRBV9 to TRBJ1-2; D is ambiguous. CDR3 length: 15 residues. Per germline, CDR1 SGDLS and CDR2 YYNGEE. Trimming took 0 bases from V and 1 from J, leaving 10 bases between them. In DNA, the CDR3 is TGTGCCAGCAGCGTAGCTTGGCCGGGTAACTATGGCTACACCTTC. This encodes CASSVAWPGNYGYTF.